Following are 2 T cell receptor beta chains from one sample sequenced in a study of T-cell memory formation after mild COVID-19. TCRdb passed the 5' RACE reads through MiXCR, listing each CDR3 protein once. The table lists over 55,000 distinct CDR3 sequences, over 7.5% of them singletons. The sample comprised PBMCs or a T cell subset sorted from them (not recorded which). The receptors derive from a man aged 18 to 30 who had mild COVID-19 (a few samples of this study predate the infection). Cell type and time point are not known.

The chain is built from TRBV5-1 and TRBJ1-3, with D possibly TRBD1 on 5 matching bases. The V end was cut by 0 bases, the J end by 0 bases, with 19 bases between. CDR3 size: 19 residues. Germline values: CDR1 SGHRS, CDR2 YFSETQ. The CDR3 reads CASSLVSPRQGLSGNTIYF. In DNA, the CDR3 is TGCGCCAGCAGCTTGGTTTCCCCGAGGCAGGGACTCTCTGGAAACACCATATATTTT.

The gene calls are TRBV24-1 and TRBJ2-1; D tentatively fits TRBD1 or TRBD2 (5 bases each). This CDR3 is 16 amino acids long. Deletions cut 4 bases from V and 0 bases from J, with 12 bases between. Germline loops: CDR1 KGHDR, CDR2 SFDVKD. The CDR3 reads CATSEGDASSYNEQFF. CDR3 bases: TGTGCCACCAGTGAGGGGGACGCAAGCTCCTACAATGAGCAGTTCTTC.